A selection of T cell receptor beta chains follows, all from one sample in a study of post-analysis software for immune sequencing data. TCRdb analysed the PCR reads with MiXCR anew, one entry per CDR3 protein. The sample contains approximately 730,000 distinct CDR3 sequences, 30% of which appear only once. The material sequenced was blood. The receptors come from a girl aged 5 to 17 with multiple sclerosis. Both conserved end residues are part of each CDR3. The D gene is left open where the match is weak. Clone size, where shown, is once, few, many, or a class for clones that have expanded.

J gene	D gene	clone size	V gene	CDR3 protein	CDR3 DNA
TRBJ2-1	TRBD2	.	TRBV9	CANSGGPIAGSYNEQFF	TGTGCCAACAGCGGAGGCCCGATAGCGGGCTCCTACAATGAGCAGTTCTTC
TRBJ2-7	.	.	TRBV29-1	CSGRTAAYEQYF	TGCAGCGGAAGGACCGCGGCCTACGAGCAGTACTTC
TRBJ1-5	TRBD1	few	TRBV7-2	CASSLRGGGSGQPQHF	TGTGCCAGCAGCCTTAGGGGAGGGGGCTCGGGACAGCCCCAGCATTTT
TRBJ2-3	.	.	TRBV12-3/TRBV12-4	CASSTTVITDTQYF	TGTGCCAGCAGTACGACAGTAATCACAGATACGCAGTATTTT
TRBJ1-1	.	few	TRBV20-1	CSAPPNMNTEAFF	TGCAGTGCCCCCCCCAATATGAACACTGAAGCTTTCTTT
TRBJ2-1	.	.	TRBV27	CASSPRNSYNEQFF	TGTGCCAGCAGTCCCCGTAACTCCTACAATGAGCAGTTCTTC
TRBJ2-5	.	few	TRBV25-1	CASSESWKSWGQETQYF	TGTGCCAGCAGTGAATCCTGGAAGAGCTGGGGACAAGAGACCCAGTACTTC
TRBJ2-1	TRBD2	many	TRBV5-1	CASSPGGLAVSYNEQFF	TGCGCCAGCAGCCCCGGGGGACTAGCGGTCTCCTACAATGAGCAGTTCTTC
TRBJ2-2	.	.	TRBV10-3	CTISQGLNTGELFF	TGTACCATCAGTCAGGGATTGAACACCGGGGAGCTGTTTTTT
TRBJ2-2	.	.	TRBV28	CASSESWASRGELFF	TGTGCCAGCAGCGAGAGTTGGGCTAGCAGAGGGGAGCTGTTTTTT
TRBJ2-3	TRBD2	many	TRBV7-9	CASSPGAGASTDTQYF	TGTGCCAGCAGCCCCGGAGCGGGGGCCTCCACAGATACGCAGTATTTT
TRBJ2-1	.	.	TRBV7-2	CASSRRELVNEQFF	TGTGCCAGCAGCCGCCGAGAATTAGTGAATGAGCAGTTCTTC
TRBJ2-1	TRBD2	.	TRBV20-1	CSARDPGPAGGEQFF	TGCAGTGCTAGAGATCCGGGACCAGCGGGAGGTGAGCAGTTCTTC
TRBJ2-3	.	many	TRBV15	CATSRDLWQRITDTQYF	TGTGCCACCAGCAGAGATCTTTGGCAGCGAATCACAGATACGCAGTATTTT
TRBJ2-5	TRBD1	.	TRBV28	CASSFYHSRGLGETQYF	TGTGCCAGCAGTTTCTACCATAGCAGGGGGCTTGGAGAGACCCAGTACTTC
TRBJ2-5	.	.	TRBV12-3/TRBV12-4	CASSPYRVQYF	TGTGCCAGCAGTCCCTATAGGGTGCAGTACTTC
TRBJ1-2	.	.	TRBV4-3	CASSLSSPGGGYTF	TGCGCCAGCAGCCTGTCGTCGCCTGGGGGCGGCTACACCTTC
TRBJ2-3	TRBD2	few	TRBV9	CASSGWLAGSASTDTQYF	TGTGCCAGCAGCGGATGGCTAGCGGGTTCGGCTAGCACAGATACGCAGTATTTT
TRBJ2-4	TRBD2	few	TRBV20-1	CSARAYPIPGLAGVAKNIQYF	TGCAGTGCTAGAGCTTACCCGATACCGGGACTAGCGGGGGTAGCCAAAAACATTCAGTACTTC
TRBJ2-7	.	few	TRBV4-3	CASSQAPGVASYEQYF	TGCGCCAGCAGCCAAGCCCCCGGGGTAGCTAGCTACGAGCAGTACTTC
TRBJ2-3	.	few	TRBV5-1	CASSSWLGSDTQYF	TGCGCCAGCAGCTCCTGGTTGGGATCAGATACGCAGTATTTT
TRBJ1-5	.	few	TRBV20-1	CSAARDIWGNQPQHF	TGTAGTGCCGCGAGGGACATCTGGGGTAATCAGCCCCAGCATTTT
TRBJ2-7	TRBD1	once	TRBV6-1	CASRDRGPPYEQYF	TGTGCCAGCAGGGACAGGGGGCCTCCCTACGAGCAGTACTTC
TRBJ1-2	.	few	TRBV29-1	CSVDTRYGYTF	TGCAGCGTTGATACGCGCTATGGCTACACCTTC
TRBJ2-7	TRBD1	few	TRBV6-6	CATAATGRYEQYF	TGTGCCACGGCAGCGACAGGGCGTTACGAGCAGTACTTC
TRBJ2-5	.	.	TRBV20-1	CSAPPPIPGRRGPETQYF	TGCAGTGCGCCTCCCCCGATTCCGGGACGCCGGGGGCCGGAGACCCAGTACTTC
TRBJ2-5	.	few	TRBV3-1	CASSPIGPQETQYF	TGTGCCAGCAGCCCCATCGGGCCTCAAGAGACCCAGTACTTC
TRBJ1-6	.	.	TRBV20-1	CSARDPARGESPLHF	TGCAGTGCTAGAGATCCGGCCCGGGGTGAGTCACCCCTCCACTTT
TRBJ1-5	.	.	TRBV12-3/TRBV12-4	CASSFGQGNQPQHF	TGTGCCAGCAGTTTTGGCCAGGGGAATCAGCCCCAGCATTTT
TRBJ2-3	TRBD2	.	TRBV5-1	CASSMTSGGPSTDTQYF	TGCGCCAGCAGCATGACTAGCGGGGGACCTAGCACAGATACGCAGTATTTT
TRBJ2-1	.	.	TRBV20-1	CSARMTRSRPNEQFF	TGCAGTGCTAGAATGACCCGATCTAGGCCCAATGAGCAGTTCTTC
TRBJ2-7	.	.	TRBV6-2/TRBV6-3	CASSYWEVETYEQYF	TGTGCCAGCAGTTACTGGGAGGTGGAGACCTACGAGCAGTACTTC
TRBJ2-7	.	.	TRBV5-1	CASSLLQGPNEQYF	TGCGCCAGCAGCTTACTCCAGGGTCCCAACGAGCAGTACTTC
TRBJ2-3	TRBD2	.	TRBV12-3/TRBV12-4	CASSGWRGGKDTQYF	TGTGCCAGCAGTGGGTGGCGGGGGGGCAAGGATACGCAGTATTTT
TRBJ2-2	.	.	TRBV27	CASSPRGRRTGELFF	TGTGCCAGCAGCCCTAGGGGGAGGCGGACCGGGGAGCTGTTTTTT
TRBJ1-4	TRBD1	.	TRBV10-3	CAISERGQGMNEKLFF	TGTGCCATCAGTGAGAGGGGACAGGGCATGAATGAAAAACTGTTTTTT
TRBJ2-3	TRBD1	once	TRBV6-5	CASTHRSGQGTDTQYF	TGTGCCAGCACTCATCGTTCGGGACAGGGCACAGATACGCAGTATTTT